This is a list of T cell receptor beta chains from one sample in a study of patients and donors after allogeneic stem cell transplantation. MiXCR, run by TCRdb on the RT-PCR reads, gives a single entry per CDR3 protein. The sample includes some 880,000 distinct CDR3 sequences, approximately 18% of them seen just once. The specimen sequenced was blood, either unsorted or a sorted T cell fraction (not recorded which). The receptors were gathered from a human donor who was either an allogeneic HSCT recipient or a stem cell or donor lymphocyte infusion donor (not recorded which). It is not recorded whose cells these are; they may come from a transplant donor. Both conserved end residues are trimmed from each CDR3.

j_call | v_call | cdr3_aa
TRBJ2-1 | TRBV6-2/TRBV6-3 | ASSYPAPTGANEQF
TRBJ2-7 | TRBV12-3/TRBV12-4 | ASSKTSGGGYEQY
TRBJ2-1 | TRBV7-9 | ASSRGGF
TRBJ2-5 | TRBV20-1 | SARIGLAGGFETQY
TRBJ2-7 | TRBV6-2/TRBV6-3 | ASGERGQSHEQY
TRBJ2-7 | TRBV28 | ASSSGKSLLYEQY
TRBJ2-1 | TRBV5-1 | ASSVGTGGNEQF
TRBJ1-1 | TRBV12-3/TRBV12-4 | ASSFHNTEAF
TRBJ2-1 | TRBV20-1 | SAMRASGMNNEQF
TRBJ2-4 | TRBV15 | ATSRDTTDRAIAKNIQY
TRBJ2-3 | TRBV6-5 | ASRLLGTDTQY
TRBJ2-7 | TRBV6-4 | ASSVAKWDGYEQY
TRBJ2-2 | TRBV7-2 | ASSLGRWDTGELF
TRBJ2-2 | TRBV4-1 | ASSHVAVYGTGELF
TRBJ2-5 | TRBV27 | ASSSPRKETQY
TRBJ2-3 | TRBV5-4 | ASSAGLIQNTDTQY
TRBJ2-1 | TRBV9 | ASSVNHVPAGEQF
TRBJ2-6 | TRBV5-1 | ASSRFTGSGANVLT
TRBJ2-2 | TRBV7-3 | SSSLRVTQGTTGELF
TRBJ2-7 | TRBV19 | ASSGGTVTYEQY
TRBJ1-2 | TRBV10-3 | AISEGGGYGYT
TRBJ2-1 | TRBV11-1 | ASSSRTGSNEQF
TRBJ1-1 | TRBV7-6 | ASSLDAHMNTEAF
TRBJ2-7 | TRBV2 | ASIQSTHEQY
TRBJ2-1 | TRBV10-3 | AISTGPQEQF
TRBJ1-3 | TRBV5-6 | ASSYMGDAGNTIY
TRBJ2-7 | TRBV27 | ASSLLPGIQGGQY
TRBJ2-5 | TRBV5-1 | ASSFRATEETQY
TRBJ1-2 | TRBV12-3/TRBV12-4 | ASSLKGRNNYGYT
TRBJ1-2 | TRBV20-1 | KSTGYT
TRBJ1-2 | TRBV28 | ASSSIGTGRYGYT
TRBJ2-5 | TRBV5-1 | ASSLVEGLETQY
TRBJ2-1 | TRBV20-1 | SASGGRGKYNEQF
TRBJ2-7 | TRBV5-1 | ASSEPLAGRYEQY
TRBJ2-1 | TRBV11-3 | ASSSIARPRYEQF
TRBJ1-2 | TRBV12-3/TRBV12-4 | ASSKTGYGYT
TRBJ2-5 | TRBV29-1 | SAERRVAQGTQY